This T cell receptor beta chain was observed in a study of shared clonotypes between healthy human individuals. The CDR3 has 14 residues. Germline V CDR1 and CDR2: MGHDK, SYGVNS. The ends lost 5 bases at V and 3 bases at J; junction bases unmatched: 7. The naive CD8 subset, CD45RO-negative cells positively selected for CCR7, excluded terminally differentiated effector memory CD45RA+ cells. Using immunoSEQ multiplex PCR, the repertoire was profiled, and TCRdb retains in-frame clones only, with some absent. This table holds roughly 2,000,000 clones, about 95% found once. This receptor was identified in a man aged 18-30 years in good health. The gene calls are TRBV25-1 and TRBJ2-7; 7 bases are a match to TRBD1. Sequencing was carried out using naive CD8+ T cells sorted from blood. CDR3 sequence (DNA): TGTGCCAGCAGTTCCCGGGACAGAAGCTACGAGCAGTACTTC. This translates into CASSSRDRSYEQYF.